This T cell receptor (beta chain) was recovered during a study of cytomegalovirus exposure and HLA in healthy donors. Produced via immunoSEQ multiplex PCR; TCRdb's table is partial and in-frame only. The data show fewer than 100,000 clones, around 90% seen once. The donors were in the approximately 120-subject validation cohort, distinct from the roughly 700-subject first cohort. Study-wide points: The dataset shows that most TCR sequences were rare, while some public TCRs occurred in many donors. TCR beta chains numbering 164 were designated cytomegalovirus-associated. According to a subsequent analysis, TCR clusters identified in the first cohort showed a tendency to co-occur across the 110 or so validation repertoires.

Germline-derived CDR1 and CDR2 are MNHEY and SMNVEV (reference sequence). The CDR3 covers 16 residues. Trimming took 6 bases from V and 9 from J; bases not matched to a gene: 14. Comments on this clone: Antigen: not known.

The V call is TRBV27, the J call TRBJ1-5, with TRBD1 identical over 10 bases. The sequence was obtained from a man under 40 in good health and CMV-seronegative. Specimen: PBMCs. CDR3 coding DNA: TGTGCCAGCAGCCGAGGGTTCCGGGACAGGGGTCGGCCCCAGCATTTT. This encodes CASSRGFRDRGRPQHF.